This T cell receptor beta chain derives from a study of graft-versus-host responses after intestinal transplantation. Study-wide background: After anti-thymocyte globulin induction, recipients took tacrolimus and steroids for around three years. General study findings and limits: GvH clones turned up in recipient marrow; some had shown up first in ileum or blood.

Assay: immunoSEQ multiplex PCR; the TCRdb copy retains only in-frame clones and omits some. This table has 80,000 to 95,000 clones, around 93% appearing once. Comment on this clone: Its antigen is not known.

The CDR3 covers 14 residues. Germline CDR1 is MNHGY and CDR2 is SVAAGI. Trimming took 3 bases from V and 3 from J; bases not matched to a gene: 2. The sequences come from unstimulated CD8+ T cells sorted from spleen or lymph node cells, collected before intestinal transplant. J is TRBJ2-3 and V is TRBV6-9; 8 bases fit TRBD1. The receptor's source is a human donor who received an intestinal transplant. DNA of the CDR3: TGTGCCAGCAGTTACGACAGGGGAACAGATACGCAGTATTTT. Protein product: CASSYDRGTDTQYF.